This TCR beta chain was recorded in a study of shared clonotypes between healthy human individuals. Study in general: Each donor contributed plates that comprised three CD4 naive, three CD4 memory, two CD8 naive and one CD8 memory. Study findings and constraints: The study found lower generation probabilities in non-shared clonotypes than in those shared by all four donors.

An even split of each subset's genomic DNA across several immunoSEQ plates was performed. This table comes from immunoSEQ multiplex PCR, and its TCRdb copy is limited to in-frame clones, with some not included. The repertoire includes 750,000 to 1,000,000 clones, nearly 95% of them detected once, and 24% sits in the top ten. The germline gives CDR1 MNHEY, CDR2 SVGAGI. With 6 bases removed from V and 10 bases from J, the gap between germline ends came to 10 bases. CDR3 length: 11 amino acids. The naive CD8 subset, CD45RO-negative cells positively selected for CCR7, excluded terminally differentiated effector memory CD45RA+ cells. Concerning this clone itself: Its antigen remains unknown.

The clonotype originates from a man aged 25 to 40 in good health. This sequence joins TRBV6-5 and TRBJ2-1; no reliable D call. Sequencing input: naive CD8+ T cells sorted from blood. CDR3 residues: CASSRGPEQFF. The DNA of the CDR3 is TGTGCCAGCAGCCGAGGACCAGAGCAGTTCTTC.